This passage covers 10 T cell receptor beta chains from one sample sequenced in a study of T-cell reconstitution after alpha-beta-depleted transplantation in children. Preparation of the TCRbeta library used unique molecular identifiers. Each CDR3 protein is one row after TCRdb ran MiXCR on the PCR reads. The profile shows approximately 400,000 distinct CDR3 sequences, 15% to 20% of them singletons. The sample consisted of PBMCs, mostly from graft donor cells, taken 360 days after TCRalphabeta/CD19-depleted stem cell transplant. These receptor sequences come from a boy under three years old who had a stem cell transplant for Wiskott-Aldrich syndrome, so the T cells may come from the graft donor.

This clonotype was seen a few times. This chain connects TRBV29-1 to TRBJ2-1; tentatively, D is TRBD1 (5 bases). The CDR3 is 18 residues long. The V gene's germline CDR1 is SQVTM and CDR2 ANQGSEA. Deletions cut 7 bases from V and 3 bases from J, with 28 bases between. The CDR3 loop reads CSDVDSLLPQRSYNEQFF. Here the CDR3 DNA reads TGCAGCGACGTTGACAGTCTTCTCCCTCAGCGAAGCTACAATGAGCAGTTCTTC.

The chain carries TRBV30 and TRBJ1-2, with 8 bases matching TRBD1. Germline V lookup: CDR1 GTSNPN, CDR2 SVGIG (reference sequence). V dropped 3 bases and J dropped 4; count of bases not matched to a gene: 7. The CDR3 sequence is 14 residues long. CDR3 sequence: CAWRRTGNVYGYTF. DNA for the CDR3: TGTGCCTGGAGAAGGACAGGGAACGTCTATGGCTACACCTTC.

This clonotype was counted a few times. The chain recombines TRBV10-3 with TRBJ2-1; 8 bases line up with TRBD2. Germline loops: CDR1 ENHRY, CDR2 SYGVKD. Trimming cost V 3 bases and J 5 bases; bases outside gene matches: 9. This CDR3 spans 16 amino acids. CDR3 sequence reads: CAISDPLTGRDNEQFF. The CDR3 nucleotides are TGTGCCATCAGTGACCCCCTTACCGGGAGGGACAATGAGCAGTTCTTC.

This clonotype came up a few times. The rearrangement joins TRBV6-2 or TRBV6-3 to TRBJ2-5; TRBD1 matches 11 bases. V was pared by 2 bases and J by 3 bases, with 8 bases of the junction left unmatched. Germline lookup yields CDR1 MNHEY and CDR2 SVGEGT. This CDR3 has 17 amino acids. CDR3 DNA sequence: TGTGCCAGCAGTTACGGGCCTCCGGGACAGGGGGAAGAGACCCAGTACTTC. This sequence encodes CASSYGPPGQGEETQYF.

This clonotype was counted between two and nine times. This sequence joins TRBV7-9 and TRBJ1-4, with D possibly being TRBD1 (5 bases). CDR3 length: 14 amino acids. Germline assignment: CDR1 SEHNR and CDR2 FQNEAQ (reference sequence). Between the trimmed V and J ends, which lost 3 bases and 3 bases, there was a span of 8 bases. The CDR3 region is CASSFRVANEKLFF. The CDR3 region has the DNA TGTGCCAGCAGCTTCAGGGTGGCTAATGAAAAACTGTTTTTT. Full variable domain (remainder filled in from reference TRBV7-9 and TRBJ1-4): DTGVSQNPRHKITKRGQNVTFRCDPISEHNRLYWYRQTLGQGPEFLTYFQNEAQLEKSRLLSDRFSAERPKGSFSTLEIQRTEQGDSAMYLCASSFRVANEKLFFGSGTQLSVL.

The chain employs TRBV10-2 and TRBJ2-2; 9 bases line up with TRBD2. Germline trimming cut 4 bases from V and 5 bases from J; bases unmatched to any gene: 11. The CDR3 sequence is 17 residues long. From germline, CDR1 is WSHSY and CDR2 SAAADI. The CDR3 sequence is CASSGGSGGRGTGELFF. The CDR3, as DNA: TGCGCCAGCAGTGGGGGTAGCGGGGGTAGGGGAACCGGGGAGCTGTTTTTT.

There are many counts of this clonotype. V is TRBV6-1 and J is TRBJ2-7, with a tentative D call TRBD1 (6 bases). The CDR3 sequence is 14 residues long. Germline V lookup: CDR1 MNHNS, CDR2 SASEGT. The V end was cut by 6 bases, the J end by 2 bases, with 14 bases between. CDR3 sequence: CASSHRQGTYEQYF. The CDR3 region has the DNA TGTGCCAGCAGCCACCGGCAGGGGACCTACGAGCAGTACTTC.

CDR3 nucleotide sequence: TGTGCCAGCAGTTACCACTTATATGAGGGGCAGTTCTTC. As protein: CASSYHLYEGQFF. The V call is TRBV6-5, the J call TRBJ2-1; possible D gene TRBD2, 5 bases. The CDR3 extends over 13 amino acids. Trimming removed 2 bases at V and 12 bases at J, with 14 bases between. The germline V gene has CDR1 MNHEY and CDR2 SVGAGI.

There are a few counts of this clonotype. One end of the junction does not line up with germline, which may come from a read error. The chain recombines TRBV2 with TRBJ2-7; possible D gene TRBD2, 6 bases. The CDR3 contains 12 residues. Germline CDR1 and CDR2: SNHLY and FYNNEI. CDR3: CASSEVRRTISF. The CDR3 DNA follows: TGTGCCAGCAGTGAAGTTCGGCGGACTATCTCCTTC.

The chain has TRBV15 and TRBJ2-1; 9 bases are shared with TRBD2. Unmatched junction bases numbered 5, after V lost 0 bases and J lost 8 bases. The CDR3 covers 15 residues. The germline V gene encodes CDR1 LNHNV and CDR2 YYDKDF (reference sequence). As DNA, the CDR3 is TGTGCCACCAGCAGAGAAGGCGGGGGGGTATATGAGCAGTTCTTC. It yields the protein CATSREGGGVYEQFF. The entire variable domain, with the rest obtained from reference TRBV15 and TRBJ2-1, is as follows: DAMVIQNPRYQVTQFGKPVTLSCSQTLNHNVMYWYQQKSSQAPKLLFHYYDKDFNNEADTPDNFQSRRPNTSFCFLDIRSPGLGDTAMYLCATSREGGGVYEQFFGPGTRLTVL.